Listed here is a single T cell receptor beta chain. The entry originates in a study of CD8 T cells in Susac syndrome. CD8+ and CD4+ blood T cells underwent TCR beta sequencing. The multiple sclerosis control group comprised treatment-naive patients with stable or active relapsing-remitting disease. The CD8+ and CD4+ T cells were isolated magnetically using a negative isolation approach, whereas the TEMRA cells were enriched by FACS. An amount of RNA that ranged from roughly 0.5 to 1 ug was reverse transcribed with random hexamers. Multiplex immunoSEQ PCR targeted 54 Vbeta and 13 Jbeta TCR beta segments. TCRdb re-called the immunoSEQ multiplex PCR reads through MiXCR, storing one row per CDR3 protein. Of around 300,000 distinct CDR3 sequences detected, roughly 90% appear once; the ten largest clones hold under 0.2%. V lost 3 bases to trimming and J lost 4 bases, with 21 bases between them. The CDR3 is 17 amino acids. In germline, CDR1 is PRHDT, CDR2 FYEKMQ (reference sequence).

This receptor was taken from a human donor with multiple sclerosis. Sequencing input: CD8+ T cells from PBMCs. The V gene is TRBV13, the J gene TRBJ1-2; D not certain. The CDR3 protein is CASSLGKGPSPGYGYTF. The CDR3 DNA is TGTGCCAGCAGCTTGGGGAAGGGCCCATCGCCGGGCTATGGCTACACCTTC.